The clone carrying this T cell receptor beta chain came up many times. The antigen is not known. This record comes from a study of identical twins. V lost 0 bases to trimming and J lost 4 bases, with 18 bases between them. Germline V gives CDR1 SGHRS, CDR2 YFSETQ. The CDR3 loop spans 17 amino acids. Findings of the study overall: Insertion counts were lower in abundant cord blood beta clonotypes, a trend that memory repertoires did not show.

TCRdb used MiXCR to reprocess the 5' RACE reads, holding one entry per CDR3 protein. The sample contains 150,000 or so distinct CDR3 sequences, approximately 3.5% of which appear only once. The source of this sequence is a man aged 18 to 29 in good health. The chain recombines TRBV5-1 with TRBJ2-3, with TRBD2 as a possible D gene (6 bases). Sequencing was performed on memory T cells sorted from blood. CDR3 in amino acids: CASSLVGLGGGPDTQYF. CDR3 DNA sequence: TGCGCCAGCAGCTTGGTCGGCCTGGGCGGAGGGCCAGATACGCAGTATTTT.